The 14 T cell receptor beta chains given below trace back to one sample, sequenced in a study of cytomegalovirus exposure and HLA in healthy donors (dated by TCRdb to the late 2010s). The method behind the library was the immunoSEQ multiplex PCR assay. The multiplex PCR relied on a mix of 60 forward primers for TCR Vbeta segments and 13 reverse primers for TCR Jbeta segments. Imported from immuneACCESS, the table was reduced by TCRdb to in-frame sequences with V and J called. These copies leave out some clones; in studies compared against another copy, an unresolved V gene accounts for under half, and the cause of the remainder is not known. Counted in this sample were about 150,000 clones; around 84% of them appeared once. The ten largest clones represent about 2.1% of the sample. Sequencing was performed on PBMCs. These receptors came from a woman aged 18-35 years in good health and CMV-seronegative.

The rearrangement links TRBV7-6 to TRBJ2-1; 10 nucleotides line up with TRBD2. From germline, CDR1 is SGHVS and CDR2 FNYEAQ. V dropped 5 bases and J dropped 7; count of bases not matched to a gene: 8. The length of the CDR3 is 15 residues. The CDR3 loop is CASSPSAGGPNEQFF. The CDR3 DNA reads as TGTGCCAGCAGCCCCTCAGCGGGGGGGCCTAATGAGCAGTTCTTC.

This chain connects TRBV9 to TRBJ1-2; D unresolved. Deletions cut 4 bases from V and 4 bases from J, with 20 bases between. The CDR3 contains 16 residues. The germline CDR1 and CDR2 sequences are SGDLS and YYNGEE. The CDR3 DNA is TGTGCCAGCAGCCCCCTACTCGGGGAAGTAGGCTATGGCTACACCTTC. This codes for CASSPLLGEVGYGYTF.

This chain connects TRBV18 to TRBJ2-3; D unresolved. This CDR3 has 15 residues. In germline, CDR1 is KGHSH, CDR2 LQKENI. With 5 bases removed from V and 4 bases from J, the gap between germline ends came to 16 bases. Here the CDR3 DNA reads TGTGCCAGCTCAACCAACCGACAAGCCGCAGATACGCAGTATTTT. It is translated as CASSTNRQAADTQYF.

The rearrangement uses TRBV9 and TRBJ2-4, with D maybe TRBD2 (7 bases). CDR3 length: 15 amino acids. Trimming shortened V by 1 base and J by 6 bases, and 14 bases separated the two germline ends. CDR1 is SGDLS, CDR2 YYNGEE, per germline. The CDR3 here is CASSVWGGEGNIQYF. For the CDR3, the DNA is TGTGCCAGCAGCGTATGGGGGGGCGAGGGAAACATTCAGTACTTC.

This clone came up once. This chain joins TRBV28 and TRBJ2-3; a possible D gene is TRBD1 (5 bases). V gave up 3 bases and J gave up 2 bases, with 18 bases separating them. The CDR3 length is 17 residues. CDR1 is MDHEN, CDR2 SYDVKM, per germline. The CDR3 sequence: CASSLSMGRGLTDTQYF. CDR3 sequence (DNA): TGTGCCAGCAGTTTGAGCATGGGAAGGGGTCTCACAGATACGCAGTATTTT.

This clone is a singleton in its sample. The CDR3, as DNA: TGTGCCAGCAGCTCCTATAGGAGCTACGAGCAGTACTTC. Protein: CASSSYRSYEQYF. This chain uses TRBV11-2 with TRBJ2-7; D uncertain. The germline CDR1 and CDR2 sequences are SGHAT and FQNNGV. The CDR3 extends over 13 amino acids. V lost 4 bases and J lost 3, with 10 bases in between. The full variable domain, completed using reference TRBV11-2 and TRBJ2-7, is EAGVAQSPRYKIIEKRQSVAFWCNPISGHATLYWYQQILGQGPKLLIQFQNNGVVDDSQLPKDRFSAERLKGVDSTLKIQPAKLEDSAVYLCASSSYRSYEQYFGPGTRLTVT.

The CDR3 is CASSPGLQVYSGANVLTF. CDR3 bases: TGTGCCAGCTCACCAGGGCTGCAGGTATACTCTGGGGCCAACGTCCTGACTTTC. This chain connects TRBV18 to TRBJ2-6; no clear D gene. The germline V and J ends were trimmed by 2 bases and 0 bases, with 14 bases remaining between them. Germline CDR1 and CDR2: KGHSH and LQKENI. The CDR3 consists of 18 residues.

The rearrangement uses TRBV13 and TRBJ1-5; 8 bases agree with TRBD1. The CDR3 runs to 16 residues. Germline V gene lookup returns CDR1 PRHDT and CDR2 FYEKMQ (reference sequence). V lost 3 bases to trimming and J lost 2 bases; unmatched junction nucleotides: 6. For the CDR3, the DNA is TGTGCCAGCAGCTTGGGGGCAGGGGGCGGCAATCAGCCCCAGCATTTT. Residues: CASSLGAGGGNQPQHF.

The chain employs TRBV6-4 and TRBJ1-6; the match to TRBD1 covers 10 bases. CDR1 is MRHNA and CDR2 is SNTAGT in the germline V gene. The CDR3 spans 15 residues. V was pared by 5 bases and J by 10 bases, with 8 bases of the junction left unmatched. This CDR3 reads CASSRDRGAQSPLHF. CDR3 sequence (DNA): TGTGCCAGCAGTCGGGACAGGGGTGCCCAATCACCCCTCCACTTT.

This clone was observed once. In nucleotides, the CDR3 is TGTGCCAGCAGCTTGGCAGGGGAGAGGGGAACCTACGAGCAGTACTTC. It encodes CASSLAGERGTYEQYF. The genes are TRBV5-4 and TRBJ2-7, with D perhaps matching TRBD1 (6 bases). CDR1 is SGHNT, CDR2 YYREEE, per germline (reference sequence). V lost 0 bases to trimming and J lost 2 bases, with 15 bases between them. This CDR3 is built from 16 residues.

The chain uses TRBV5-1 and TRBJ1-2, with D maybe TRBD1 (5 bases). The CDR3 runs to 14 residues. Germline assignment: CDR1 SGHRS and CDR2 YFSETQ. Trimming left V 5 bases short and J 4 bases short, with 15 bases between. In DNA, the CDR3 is TGCGCCAGCAGTCCTGACCAGGGCGGCTATGGCTACACCTTC. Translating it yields CASSPDQGGYGYTF.

The CDR3 protein is CASSTRGSRTEAFF. Here the CDR3 DNA reads TGTGCCAGCAGCACCAGGGGATCCCGGACTGAAGCTTTCTTT. The gene calls are TRBV2 and TRBJ1-1; D possibly corresponds to TRBD1 (6 bases). Trimming removed 6 bases at V and 5 bases at J, with 16 bases between. This CDR3 is built from 14 residues. CDR1 and CDR2 (germline): SNHLY, FYNNEI.

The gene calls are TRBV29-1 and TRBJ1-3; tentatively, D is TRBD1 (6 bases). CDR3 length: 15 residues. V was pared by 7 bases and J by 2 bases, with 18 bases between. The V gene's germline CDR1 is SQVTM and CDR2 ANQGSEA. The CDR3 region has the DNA TGCAGCGCCAAACAAGTACAGGGACCTGGAAACACCATATATTTT. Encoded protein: CSAKQVQGPGNTIYF.

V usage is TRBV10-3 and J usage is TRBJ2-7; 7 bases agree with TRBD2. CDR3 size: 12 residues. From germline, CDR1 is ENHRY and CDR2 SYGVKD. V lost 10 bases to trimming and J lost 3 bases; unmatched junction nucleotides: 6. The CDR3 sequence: CASGAGDYEQYF. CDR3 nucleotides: TGTGCCAGTGGGGCGGGGGACTACGAGCAGTACTTC.